Below, 16 T cell receptor beta chains from the same sample are listed, as sequenced in a study of T cell changes during pregnancy in multiple sclerosis. Measured with immunoSEQ multiplex PCR; TCRdb has only the in-frame clones, and not every one. The data hold approximately 100,000 clones, with about 90% observed a single time. The specimen comprised peripheral blood, sampled before pregnancy. The receptors shown here come from a female donor with multiple sclerosis, enrolled in a pregnancy study.

This clone occurred once. The chain employs TRBV7-8 and TRBJ1-2; D is perhaps TRBD1 (5 bases). This CDR3 is built from 14 residues. Germline V CDR1 and CDR2: SGHVS, FQNEAQ. The V end lost 0 bases, the J end lost 6 bases, and 11 bases lay between the germline ends. In DNA, the CDR3 is TGTGCCAGCAGCTTAGCGGGGCTGCTCGATGGCTACACCTTC. It encodes CASSLAGLLDGYTF.

The V call is TRBV5-1, the J call TRBJ1-5; no clear D gene. Germline V gene lookup returns CDR1 SGHRS and CDR2 YFSETQ. The CDR3 contains 18 residues. V was shortened by 1 base and J by 6 bases, with 23 bases between the two germline ends. The CDR3 region is CASSLSPQDPTRRQPQHF. Written as DNA, the CDR3 is TGCGCCAGCAGCTTGAGTCCCCAAGACCCCACGAGGCGTCAGCCCCAGCATTTT.

This chain connects TRBV6-1 to TRBJ2-3; TRBD2 aligns across 10 bases. Looked up from germline, CDR1 is MNHNS and CDR2 is SASEGT. CDR3 length: 15 amino acids. Trimming took 4 bases from V and 0 from J; bases not matched to a gene: 1. CDR3 protein: CASSAGLASTDTQYF. Written as DNA, the CDR3 is TGTGCCAGCAGTGCGGGACTAGCGAGCACAGATACGCAGTATTTT.

CDR3 sequence: CASIEQGPSYEQYF. CDR3 coding DNA: TGTGCCAGCATCGAACAGGGCCCTTCCTACGAGCAGTACTTC. The chain joins TRBV2 to TRBJ2-7; a weak D match, TRBD1 (6 bases). The CDR3 length is 14 residues. With 7 bases removed from V and 1 base from J, the gap between germline ends came to 14 bases. Germline loops: CDR1 SNHLY, CDR2 FYNNEI.

As for this clone: Other DNA sequences in this sample translate to the same CDR3. The V and J genes are TRBV5-1 and TRBJ2-2; 7 positions agree with TRBD1. V lost 2 bases and J lost 3; bases outside the gene matches: 4. The CDR3 is 15 amino acids. Germline lookup yields CDR1 SGHRS and CDR2 YFSETQ. CDR3 region: CASSLGDRDTGELFF. The DNA of the CDR3 is TGCGCCAGCAGCTTAGGCGACAGGGACACCGGGGAGCTGTTTTTT.

The chain joins TRBV6-1 to TRBJ2-1, with 13 bases that match TRBD2. With V trimmed by 6 bases and J by 9 bases, 8 bases remained unmatched. CDR1 is MNHNS and CDR2 is SASEGT in the germline V gene. The CDR3 has 15 amino acids. In DNA form, the CDR3 reads TGTGCCAGCAGCCCCACTAGCGGGGGGGCCTCTGAGCAGTTCTTC. This codes for CASSPTSGGASEQFF.

V gene TRBV7-8 combines with J gene TRBJ1-3; D is possibly TRBD1 (6 bases). Trimming took 5 bases from V and 0 from J, leaving 14 bases between them. Per germline, CDR1 SGHVS and CDR2 FQNEAQ. The CDR3 loop spans 16 amino acids. CDR3: CASSHPGANSGNTIYF. CDR3 DNA: TGTGCCAGCAGCCACCCAGGGGCCAACTCTGGAAACACCATATATTTT.

The chain links TRBV7-3 to TRBJ2-1; 8 bases line up with TRBD2. The V segment lost 5 bases and the J segment 8 bases; nucleotides outside the gene matches: 2. Germline CDR1 is SGHTA and CDR2 is FQGTGA. There are 12 residues in the CDR3. CDR3 sequence: CASSTGGDEQFF. As DNA, the CDR3 is TGTGCCAGCAGCACGGGGGGGGATGAGCAGTTCTTC.

The CDR3 DNA follows: TGTGCCAGCAGCAACTCAGGACAGGAAGCTAACTATGGCTACACCTTC. Translated: CASSNSGQEANYGYTF. V and J are TRBV21-1 and TRBJ1-2; the D call of TRBD1 is as the table states it, not checked on the DNA. TRBV21-1 is classified as a pseudogene. The CDR3 loop spans 16 amino acids.

The V gene is TRBV4-1, the J gene TRBJ1-1; possibly TRBD1 for D (5 bases). Germline values: CDR1 MGHRA, CDR2 YSYEKL. Trimming pared 1 base from V and 9 bases from J, leaving 9 bases between. CDR3 length: 12 residues. This CDR3 is CASSQVAGKAFF. CDR3 nucleotides: TGCGCCAGCAGCCAAGTTGCAGGGAAAGCTTTCTTT.

The V and J genes are TRBV9 and TRBJ2-7, with 7 bases identical to TRBD1. The V gene's germline CDR1 is SGDLS and CDR2 YYNGEE. V shed 7 bases, J shed 3 bases, and the junction held 7 bases outside the gene matches. The CDR3 loop spans 13 amino acids. CDR3 DNA: TGTGCCAGCGGCGGACAGGACCGCTACGAGCAGTACTTC. Amino acids: CASGGQDRYEQYF. Full variable domain (remainder filled in from reference TRBV9 and TRBJ2-7): DSGVTQTPKHLITATGQRVTLRCSPRSGDLSVYWYQQSLDQGLQFLIQYYNGEERAKGNILERFSAQQFPDLHSELNLSSLELGDSALYFCASGGQDRYEQYFGPGTRLTVT.

CDR3 region: CASSPSGTRVDEQFF. The CDR3 coding sequence is TGTGCCAGCAGCCCTTCCGGGACTAGGGTCGATGAGCAGTTCTTC. The V and J genes are TRBV5-4 and TRBJ2-1; 8 bases are shared with TRBD2. The CDR3 runs to 15 residues. J gave up 8 bases and V 4 bases, and 11 bases lay outside the gene matches. In germline, CDR1 is SGHNT, CDR2 YYREEE (reference sequence).

The chain has TRBV15 and TRBJ1-6, with TRBD1 matching over 8 bases. Per germline, CDR1 LNHNV and CDR2 YYDKDF (reference sequence). The CDR3 consists of 15 residues. V lost 1 base to trimming and J lost 6 bases; unmatched junction nucleotides: 2. The CDR3 DNA reads TGTGCCACCAGCAGAGCCGACAGGGGTAATTCACCCCTCCACTTT. Its protein is CATSRADRGNSPLHF.

The V gene is TRBV18, the J gene TRBJ1-1; the match to TRBD1 covers 11 bases. The CDR3 has 16 residues. The V and J ends lost 6 bases and 6 bases, in that order; junction bases with no gene match: 12. Per the germline V gene, CDR1 is KGHSH and CDR2 is LQKENI. DNA of the CDR3: TGTGCCAGCTCGCAGGGACAGGGGGTAACTGGTTCTGAAGCTTTCTTT. Its translation: CASSQGQGVTGSEAFF.

The chain has TRBV18 and TRBJ1-1; 7 bases agree with TRBD1. From germline, CDR1 is KGHSH and CDR2 LQKENI. J gave up 4 bases and V 3 bases, and 2 bases lay outside the gene matches. The CDR3 has 13 amino acids. The CDR3 loop reads CASSPGQPTEAFF. In DNA form, the CDR3 reads TGTGCCAGCTCACCGGGACAGCCCACTGAAGCTTTCTTT.

This chain uses TRBV29-1 with TRBJ2-7, with a tentative D call TRBD1 (6 bases). The CDR3 extends over 12 amino acids. From germline, CDR1 is SQVTM and CDR2 ANQGSEA. Deletions cut 4 bases from V and 6 bases from J, with 13 bases between. The CDR3 is CSVGAAGVEQYF. DNA for the CDR3: TGCAGCGTTGGGGCCGCAGGGGTCGAGCAGTACTTC.